What follows are 21 T cell receptor beta chains derived from one specimen sequenced in a study of beta chain features in type 1 diabetes. The investigators reverse transcribed all of the isolated RNA, so they sequenced expressed TCRB transcripts. The repertoire was sequenced with immunoSEQ multiplex PCR; TCRdb's copy has only in-frame clones and lacks some. The sample yields 450,000 to 550,000 clones, approximately 30% seen once. The sample taken for sequencing was naive CD4+ T cells from blood. The receptor source for this set is a man between 18 and 29 years old in good health.

The chain links TRBV4-1 to TRBJ2-1; maybe TRBD1 (5 bases). The germline gives CDR1 MGHRA, CDR2 YSYEKL. V was cut by 10 bases and J by 6 bases, with 19 bases left in between. CDR3 size: 14 residues. CDR3 bases: TGCGCCACAGTCTCGCCAGGGCGGACCAATGAGCAGTTCTTC. Residues: CATVSPGRTNEQFF.

The chain combines TRBV19 with TRBJ2-3; D might be TRBD1 (5 bases). Germline values: CDR1 LNHDA, CDR2 SQIVND (reference sequence). The CDR3 is 13 residues long. V was pared by 3 bases and J by 3 bases, with 7 bases between. The CDR3 sequence: CASSITGTDTQYF. CDR3 DNA sequence: TGTGCCAGTAGTATCACAGGAACAGATACGCAGTATTTT.

This clone occurred a few times. The chain joins TRBV5-1 to TRBJ2-1; D possibly corresponds to TRBD1 (7 bases). Trimming removed 0 bases at V and 9 bases at J, with 13 bases between. The CDR3 consists of 14 residues. The germline CDR1 and CDR2 sequences are SGHRS and YFSETQ. CDR3 coding DNA: TGCGCCAGCAGCTTGGGACAGGGAGGTATTGAGCAGTTCTTC. Its protein is CASSLGQGGIEQFF.

The chain's CDR3 is CASSLVPEGKFF. CDR3 sequence (DNA): TGCGCCAGCAGCTTGGTTCCAGAGGGGAAGTTCTTC. The rearrangement links TRBV5-1 to TRBJ2-1, with D perhaps matching TRBD1 or TRBD2 (5 bases each). CDR1 SGHRS and CDR2 YFSETQ come from the germline V gene. Trimming stripped 0 bases from V and 14 bases from J, with 12 bases between. The CDR3 length is 12 residues.

This sequence joins TRBV19 and TRBJ2-5, with D possibly being TRBD2 (6 bases). CDR3 size: 13 residues. V lost 7 bases and J 5 bases, leaving 14 bases between the germline ends. The germline gives CDR1 LNHDA, CDR2 SQIVND (reference sequence). The CDR3, as DNA: TGTGCCAGTATGGAGGGAGCGGATGAGACCCAGTACTTC. This sequence encodes CASMEGADETQYF.

The chain joins TRBV19 to TRBJ2-7; 8 bases line up with TRBD1. Trimming at V came to 3 bases and at J to 6 bases, leaving 7 bases not matched to a gene. Germline CDR1 reads LNHDA; CDR2 reads SQIVND (reference sequence). The CDR3 contains 14 residues. The CDR3 DNA reads TGTGCCAGTAGTATTAACAGGGGGGTCGGCGAGCAGTACTTC. Encoded protein: CASSINRGVGEQYF.

This clone was recorded a few times. The CDR3 sequence is CASRSRVHGRGYTF. As DNA, the CDR3 is TGTGCCAGCAGATCCAGGGTCCACGGTCGGGGCTACACCTTC. The rearrangement uses TRBV7-9 and TRBJ1-2; possible D gene TRBD1, 5 bases. Germline CDR1 is SEHNR and CDR2 is FQNEAQ (reference sequence). The CDR3 length is 14 residues. Trimming removed 6 bases from V and 8 bases from J, with 19 bases in between.

This clone has just a few counts. The V and J genes are TRBV30 and TRBJ2-7; D unresolved. CDR1 is GTSNPN and CDR2 is SVGIG in the germline V gene (reference sequence). Trimming shortened V by 0 bases and J by 2 bases, and 8 bases separated the two germline ends. The length of the CDR3 is 13 residues. The CDR3: CAWSVQSPYEQYF. CDR3 sequence (DNA): TGTGCCTGGAGTGTACAGAGTCCCTACGAGCAGTACTTC. The whole variable domain, filled in from reference TRBV30 and TRBJ2-7, reads SQTIHQWPATLVQPVGSPLSLECTVEGTSNPNLYWYRQAAGRGLQLLFYSVGIGQISSEVPQNLSASRPQDRQFILSSKKLLLSDSGFYLCAWSVQSPYEQYFGPGTRLTVT.

The V gene is TRBV9, the J gene TRBJ1-5; D unresolved. The CDR3 consists of 13 residues. The V and J ends lost 0 bases and 7 bases respectively, with 8 bases between them. The germline V gene has CDR1 SGDLS and CDR2 YYNGEE. In DNA form, the CDR3 reads TGTGCCAGCAGCGTAGGGGCGGGCCAGCCCCAGCATTTT. Translated, it gives CASSVGAGQPQHF.

This clone was picked up a small number of times. The chain links TRBV29-1 to TRBJ1-4; no reliable D call. Trimming left V 7 bases short and J 3 bases short, with 9 bases between. CDR3 size: 12 residues. Germline V lookup: CDR1 SQVTM, CDR2 ANQGSEA. The CDR3 protein is CSGSGANEKLFF. The CDR3 bases are TGCAGCGGTTCCGGAGCTAATGAAAAACTGTTTTTT.

The V and J genes are TRBV29-1 and TRBJ2-5, with 10 bases matching TRBD2. Germline trimming cut 7 bases from V and 4 bases from J; bases unmatched to any gene: 6. CDR3 size: 13 residues. Germline CDR1 and CDR2: SQVTM and ANQGSEA. The CDR3 sequence is CSGSRTSGETQYF. The CDR3 DNA reads TGCAGCGGGAGTCGGACTAGCGGAGAGACCCAGTACTTC.

V and J are TRBV29-1 and TRBJ2-7; D ambiguous. Trimming removed 6 bases from V and 3 bases from J, with 12 bases in between. The germline gives CDR1 SQVTM, CDR2 ANQGSEA. The CDR3 is 12 residues long. The CDR3 DNA is TGCAGCGTAGCGACGGGTCGCTACGAGCAGTACTTC. As protein: CSVATGRYEQYF.

The rearrangement uses TRBV4-1 and TRBJ2-1; D may be TRBD1 (6 bases). Germline V gene data show CDR1 as MGHRA and CDR2 as YSYEKL. V was cut by 5 bases and J by 9 bases, with 8 bases left in between. The CDR3 covers 11 residues. CDR3 DNA: TGCGCCAGCAGCGCCAGGGGTGAGCAGTTCTTC. Its translation: CASSARGEQFF.

The chain uses TRBV30 and TRBJ2-1; 8 bases line up with TRBD2. After removal of 0 bases from V and 10 bases from J, the junction contained 8 bases not matched to a gene. CDR1 and CDR2 from the germline V gene are GTSNPN and SVGIG (reference sequence). The CDR3 contains 14 residues. CDR3 nucleotides: TGTGCCTGGAGTGTCAGGCTAGCGGGTGGAGAGCAGTTCTTC. As protein: CAWSVRLAGGEQFF.

This clone was counted between two and nine times. The J gene is TRBJ1-5, the V gene TRBV29-1, with D uncertain. CDR1 and CDR2 (germline): SQVTM, ANQGSEA. The CDR3 length is 13 residues. Trimming took off 6 bases at V and 4 bases at J, with 13 bases between the two ends. CDR3 in amino acids: CSVLSDGNQPQHF. In DNA, the CDR3 is TGCAGCGTATTATCGGACGGTAATCAGCCCCAGCATTTT.

This clone was counted only a few times. V gene TRBV27 combines with J gene TRBJ2-6; 8 bases map to TRBD1. J lost 4 bases, V lost 1 base, and 3 bases had no gene match. CDR1 and CDR2 (germline): MNHEY, SMNVEV (reference sequence). The CDR3 length is 16 residues. CDR3 sequence reads: CASSLWTGRGANVLTF. The CDR3 DNA reads as TGTGCCAGCAGTTTATGGACAGGGCGCGGGGCCAACGTCCTGACTTTC.

V gene TRBV13 combines with J gene TRBJ2-4; unclear D gene. Germline CDR1 and CDR2: PRHDT and FYEKMQ (reference sequence). The CDR3 has 12 residues. V lost 2 bases and J 11 bases, leaving 10 bases between the germline ends. In DNA, the CDR3 is TGTGCCAGCAGCTTAACGGGCCAGGTTCAGTACTTC. It codes for CASSLTGQVQYF.

This clone was recorded a few times. This chain joins TRBV30 and TRBJ2-1; a weak D match, TRBD2 (6 bases). V was pared by 2 bases and J by 8 bases, with 16 bases between. The CDR3 length is 14 residues. The germline V gene has CDR1 GTSNPN and CDR2 SVGIG (reference sequence). The CDR3 DNA reads as TGTGCCTGGAGTATGACGGGAGTGGTCGATGAGCAGTTCTTC. This codes for CAWSMTGVVDEQFF.

Note on this clone: The same CDR3 also results from other DNA sequences found in this sample. This rearrangement joins TRBV29-1 to TRBJ2-7; D gene unclear. The CDR3 sequence is 11 residues long. With 4 bases removed from V and 2 bases from J, the gap between germline ends came to 6 bases. CDR1 is SQVTM and CDR2 is ANQGSEA in the germline V gene. The CDR3 loop reads CSVGLTYEQYF. CDR3 nucleotide sequence: TGCAGCGTTGGGCTAACCTACGAGCAGTACTTC.

The rearrangement uses TRBV11-2 and TRBJ2-2, with D perhaps assigned TRBD1 or TRBD2 (5 bases each). V was cut by 5 bases and J by 3 bases, with 10 bases left in between. This CDR3 contains 14 residues. The germline gives CDR1 SGHAT, CDR2 FQNNGV. CDR3 loop: CASSTGTDTGELFF. CDR3 sequence (DNA): TGTGCCAGCAGCACCGGGACGGACACCGGGGAGCTGTTTTTT.

This chain joins TRBV30 and TRBJ2-4, with D tentatively TRBD2 (5 bases). Per germline, CDR1 GTSNPN and CDR2 SVGIG (reference sequence). Between the trimmed V and J ends, which lost 8 bases and 8 bases, there was a span of 13 bases. This CDR3 has 11 residues. The CDR3 protein is CALSTGDIQYF. The CDR3 bases are TGTGCCCTTTCGACCGGGGACATTCAGTACTTC.